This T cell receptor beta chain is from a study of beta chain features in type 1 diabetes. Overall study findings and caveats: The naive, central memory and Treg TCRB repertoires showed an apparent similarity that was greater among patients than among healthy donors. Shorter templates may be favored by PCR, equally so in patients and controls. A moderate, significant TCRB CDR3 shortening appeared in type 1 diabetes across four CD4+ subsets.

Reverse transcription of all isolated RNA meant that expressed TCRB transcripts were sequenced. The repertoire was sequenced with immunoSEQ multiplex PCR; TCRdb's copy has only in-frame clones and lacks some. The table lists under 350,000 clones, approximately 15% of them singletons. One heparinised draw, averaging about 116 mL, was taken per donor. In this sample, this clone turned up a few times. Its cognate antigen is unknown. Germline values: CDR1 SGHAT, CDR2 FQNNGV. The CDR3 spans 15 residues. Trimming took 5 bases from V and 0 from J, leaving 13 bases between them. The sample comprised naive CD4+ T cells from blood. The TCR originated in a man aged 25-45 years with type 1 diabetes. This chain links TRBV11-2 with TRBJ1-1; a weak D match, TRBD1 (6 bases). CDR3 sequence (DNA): TGTGCCAGCAGCCTGAGACAGGCTATGAACACTGAAGCTTTCTTT. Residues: CASSLRQAMNTEAFF.